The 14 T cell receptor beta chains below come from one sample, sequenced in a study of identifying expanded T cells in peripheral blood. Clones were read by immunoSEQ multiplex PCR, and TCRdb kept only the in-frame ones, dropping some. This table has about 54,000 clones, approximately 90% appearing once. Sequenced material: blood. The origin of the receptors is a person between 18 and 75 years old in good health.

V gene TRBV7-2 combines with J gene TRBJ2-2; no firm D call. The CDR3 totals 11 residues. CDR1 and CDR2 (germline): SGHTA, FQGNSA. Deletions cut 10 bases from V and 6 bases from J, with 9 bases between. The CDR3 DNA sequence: TGTGCCACATGGGGTGCCGGGGAGCTGTTTTTT. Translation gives CATWGAGELFF.

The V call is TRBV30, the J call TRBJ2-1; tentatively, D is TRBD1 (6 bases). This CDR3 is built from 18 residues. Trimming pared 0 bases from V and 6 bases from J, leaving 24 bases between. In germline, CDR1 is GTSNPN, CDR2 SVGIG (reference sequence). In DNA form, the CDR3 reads TGTGCCTGGAGTGTAATGGGGTCGGCGGACAGTTTCTTCAATGAGCAGTTCTTC. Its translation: CAWSVMGSADSFFNEQFF.

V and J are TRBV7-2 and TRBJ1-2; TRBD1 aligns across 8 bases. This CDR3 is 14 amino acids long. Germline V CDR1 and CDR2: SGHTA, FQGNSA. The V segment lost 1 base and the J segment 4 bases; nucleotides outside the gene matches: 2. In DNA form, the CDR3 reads TGTGCCAGCAGCTTAGGGACAGGGCTCTATGGCTACACCTTC. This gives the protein CASSLGTGLYGYTF.

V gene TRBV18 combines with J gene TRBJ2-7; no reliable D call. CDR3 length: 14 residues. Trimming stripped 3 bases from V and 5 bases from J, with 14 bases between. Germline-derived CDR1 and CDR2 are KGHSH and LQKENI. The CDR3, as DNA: TGTGCCAGCTCACCGTATAAAGTCGCAGACGAGCAGTACTTC. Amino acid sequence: CASSPYKVADEQYF.

The CDR3 DNA reads as TGTGCCAGCAGCGTAGGCCCGGGGGCAGGCGAGACCCAGTACTTC. It translates to CASSVGPGAGETQYF. This sequence joins TRBV9 and TRBJ2-5; D might be TRBD1 or TRBD2, each matching 6 bases. Germline-derived CDR1 and CDR2 are SGDLS and YYNGEE. Trimming removed 0 bases at V and 5 bases at J, with 14 bases between. This CDR3 has 15 amino acids.

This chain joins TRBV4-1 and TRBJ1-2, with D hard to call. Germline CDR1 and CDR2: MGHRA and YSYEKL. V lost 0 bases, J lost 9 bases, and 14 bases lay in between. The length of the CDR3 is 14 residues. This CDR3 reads CASSQDPLAGSYTF. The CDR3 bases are TGCGCCAGCAGCCAAGATCCCCTTGCGGGGAGCTACACCTTC.

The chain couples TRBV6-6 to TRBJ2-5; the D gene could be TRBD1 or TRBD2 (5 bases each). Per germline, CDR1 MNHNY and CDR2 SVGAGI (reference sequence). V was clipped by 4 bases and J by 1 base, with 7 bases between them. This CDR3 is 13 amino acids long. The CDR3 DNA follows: TGTGCCAGCAGTTGGGACGGCCAAGAGACCCAGTACTTC. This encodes CASSWDGQETQYF.

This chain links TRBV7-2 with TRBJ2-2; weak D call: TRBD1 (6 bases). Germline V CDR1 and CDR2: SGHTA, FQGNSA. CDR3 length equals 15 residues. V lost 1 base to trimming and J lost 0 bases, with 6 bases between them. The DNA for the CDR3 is TGTGCCAGCAGCTTAGGGACAGCGAACACCGGGGAGCTGTTTTTT. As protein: CASSLGTANTGELFF.

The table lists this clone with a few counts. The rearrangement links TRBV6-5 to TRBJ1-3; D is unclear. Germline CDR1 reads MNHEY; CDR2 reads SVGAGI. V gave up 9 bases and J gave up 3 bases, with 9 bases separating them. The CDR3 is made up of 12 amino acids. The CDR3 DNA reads TGTGCCAGTAGCCAAGGTGGAAACACCATATATTTT. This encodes CASSQGGNTIYF.

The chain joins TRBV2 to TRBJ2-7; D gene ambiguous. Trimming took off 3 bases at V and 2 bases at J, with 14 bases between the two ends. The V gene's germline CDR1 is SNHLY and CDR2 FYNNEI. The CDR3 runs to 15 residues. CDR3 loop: CASSDRQTLPYEQYF. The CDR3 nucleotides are TGTGCCAGCAGTGATCGCCAGACACTACCCTACGAGCAGTACTTC.

The CDR3 region has the DNA TGTGCCAGCAGTTTGTTAACTAGCGGGCCCCTTCGGCAGTACTTC. Its protein product is CASSLLTSGPLRQYF. This chain connects TRBV28 to TRBJ2-5; TRBD2 agrees at 9 bases. Germline V gene data show CDR1 as MDHEN and CDR2 as SYDVKM. There are 15 residues in the CDR3. V was pared by 3 bases and J by 11 bases, with 13 bases of the junction left unmatched.

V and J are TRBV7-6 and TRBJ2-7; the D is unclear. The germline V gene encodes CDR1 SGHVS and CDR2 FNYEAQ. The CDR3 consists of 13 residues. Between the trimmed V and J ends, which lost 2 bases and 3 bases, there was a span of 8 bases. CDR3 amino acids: CASSLLGDYEQYF. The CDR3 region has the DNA TGTGCCAGCAGCTTACTTGGCGACTACGAGCAGTACTTC.

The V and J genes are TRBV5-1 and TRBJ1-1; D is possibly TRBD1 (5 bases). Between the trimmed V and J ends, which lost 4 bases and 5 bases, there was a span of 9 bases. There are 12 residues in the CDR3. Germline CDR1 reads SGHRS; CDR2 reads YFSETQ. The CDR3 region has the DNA TGCGCCAGCAGCGGGGGGAAGACTGAAGCTTTCTTT. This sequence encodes CASSGGKTEAFF.

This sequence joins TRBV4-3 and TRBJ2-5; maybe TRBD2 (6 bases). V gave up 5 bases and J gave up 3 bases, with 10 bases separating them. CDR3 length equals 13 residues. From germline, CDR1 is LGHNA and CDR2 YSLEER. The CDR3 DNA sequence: TGCGCCAGCAGCTTCGGCGGGGAAGAGACCCAGTACTTC. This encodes CASSFGGEETQYF.